A single sample is the source of the 18 T cell receptor beta chains below, sequenced in a study of OX40 agonist ivuxolimab in advanced cancers. Sequencing used immunoSEQ multiplex PCR; TCRdb keeps in-frame clones, though not all of them. The profile shows about 86,000 clones, approximately 88% of them singletons. The specimen was CD4+ or CD8+ T cells sorted from blood, collected in a trial of the OX40 agonist ivuxolimab. Receptors were obtained from an adult with an advanced solid tumor such as melanoma, head and neck, liver or kidney cancer.

This rearrangement joins TRBV29-1 to TRBJ1-1; D is ambiguous. The CDR3 length is 14 residues. Looked up from germline, CDR1 is SQVTM and CDR2 is ANQGSEA. With 0 bases removed from V and 6 bases from J, the gap between germline ends came to 14 bases. The CDR3 is CSVEDSGVIAEAFF. CDR3 DNA sequence: TGCAGCGTTGAAGATAGCGGCGTTATCGCTGAAGCTTTCTTT.

This sequence joins TRBV4-2 and TRBJ2-4; 9 positions match TRBD2. J lost 2 bases, V lost 6 bases, and 8 bases had no gene match. This CDR3 region has 16 residues. Germline V gives CDR1 LGHNA, CDR2 YNFKEQ. CDR3 nucleotides: TGTGCCAGCAGTGGGGTAGCGGGAGCAACCAAAAACATTCAGTACTTC. It encodes CASSGVAGATKNIQYF.

The chain combines TRBV7-6 with TRBJ2-5; D is possibly TRBD1 (5 bases). Germline-derived CDR1 and CDR2 are SGHVS and FNYEAQ. The V and J ends lost 2 bases and 3 bases respectively, with 16 bases between them. The CDR3 runs 16 residues. The DNA of the CDR3 is TGTGCCAGCAGCTTATATAGTTCAGGGTCGGAAGAGACCCAGTACTTC. Residues: CASSLYSSGSEETQYF.

This clone was detected only once. The V gene is TRBV27, the J gene TRBJ1-1; no clear D gene. This CDR3 spans 14 amino acids. The germline V gene has CDR1 MNHEY and CDR2 SMNVEV (reference sequence). With 5 bases removed from V and 1 base from J, the gap between germline ends came to 11 bases. CDR3: CASSTLSGNTEAFF. CDR3 coding DNA: TGTGCCAGCAGTACCCTCAGTGGGAACACTGAAGCTTTCTTT.

The CDR3 bases are TGTGCCAGCAGCTTTTGGGGCCAGGTAGAAGAGACCCAGTACTTC. This translates into CASSFWGQVEETQYF. The rearrangement uses TRBV5-6 and TRBJ2-5; a possible D gene is TRBD1 (5 bases). There are 15 residues in the CDR3. Trimming took 2 bases from V and 3 from J, leaving 14 bases between them. CDR1 and CDR2 (germline): SGHDT, YYEEEE.

The J gene is TRBJ1-6, the V gene TRBV10-3; 11 bases are a match to TRBD1. Germline V gene lookup returns CDR1 ENHRY and CDR2 SYGVKD. V dropped 6 bases and J dropped 7; count of bases not matched to a gene: 2. There are 14 residues in the CDR3. For the CDR3, the DNA is TGTGCCATCAGGGGGACAGGGGGAAATTCACCCCTCCACTTT. This codes for CAIRGTGGNSPLHF.

This chain joins TRBV7-2 and TRBJ2-3; 9 bases are a match to TRBD2. The V and J ends lost 2 bases and 6 bases, in that order; junction bases with no gene match: 6. This CDR3 is 15 amino acids long. Germline V gene lookup returns CDR1 SGHTA and CDR2 FQGNSA. The CDR3: CASSLLRGGVDTQYF. Here the CDR3 DNA reads TGTGCCAGCAGCTTACTGCGGGGGGGCGTGGATACGCAGTATTTT.

The gene calls are TRBV2 and TRBJ2-7; no clear D. V shed 9 bases and J shed 5 bases, with 11 bases lying between them. This CDR3 is 11 amino acids long. From germline, CDR1 is SNHLY and CDR2 FYNNEI. Here the CDR3 DNA reads TGTGCCAGTCTTTTGGGGAACGAGCAGTACTTC. It is translated as CASLLGNEQYF.

This chain joins TRBV5-6 and TRBJ2-5; perhaps D is TRBD1 or TRBD2 (6 bases each). The V end was cut by 2 bases, the J end by 6 bases, with 20 bases between. CDR3 size: 16 residues. Looked up from germline, CDR1 is SGHDT and CDR2 is YYEEEE. This CDR3 is CASSFKGGGRGQTQYF. CDR3 bases: TGTGCCAGCAGCTTTAAGGGGGGCGGCCGGGGCCAGACCCAGTACTTC.

V usage is TRBV7-3 and J usage is TRBJ2-1; D uncertain. V was pared by 5 bases and J by 0 bases, with 17 bases between. Per the germline V gene, CDR1 is SGHTA and CDR2 is FQGTGA. This CDR3 region has 17 residues. The CDR3 nucleotides are TGTGCCAGCAGCCCAGCCCCAGGACGGAGCTCCTACAATGAGCAGTTCTTC. Encoded protein: CASSPAPGRSSYNEQFF.

The J gene is TRBJ2-1, the V gene TRBV9, with D perhaps matching TRBD1 (5 bases). CDR1 SGDLS and CDR2 YYNGEE come from the germline V gene. The CDR3 is 16 amino acids. Trimming removed 4 bases from V and 4 bases from J, with 18 bases in between. The CDR3 is CASSPREVADYNEQFF. CDR3 DNA: TGTGCCAGCAGCCCCAGGGAAGTAGCTGATTACAATGAGCAGTTCTTC.

This clone was counted between two and nine times. In DNA, the CDR3 is TGTGCCAGCGGTACTAGCGGGGGGGGGAGCACAGATACGCAGTATTTT. It translates to CASGTSGGGSTDTQYF. The chain is built from TRBV7-8 and TRBJ2-3; 13 nucleotides align to TRBD2. Germline CDR1 SGHVS, CDR2 FQNEAQ. The CDR3 length is 16 residues. Trimming cost V 8 bases and J 0 bases; bases outside gene matches: 5.

The chain recombines TRBV5-1 with TRBJ2-7, with D possibly matching TRBD2 (6 bases). The CDR3 sequence is 16 residues long. In germline, CDR1 is SGHRS, CDR2 YFSETQ. The ends were cut back, 3 bases at V and 2 bases at J, with 18 bases in the middle. The CDR3 reads CASSSSGGTPAYEQYF. The CDR3 DNA reads as TGCGCCAGCAGCTCATCCGGCGGGACTCCTGCCTACGAGCAGTACTTC.

V usage is TRBV5-6 and J usage is TRBJ2-5, with D hard to call. V was trimmed by 2 bases and J by 1 base, leaving 6 bases between them. This CDR3 contains 13 residues. Germline loops: CDR1 SGHDT, CDR2 YYEEEE. The CDR3 nucleotides are TGTGCCAGCAGCTTTGTAGCCCAAGAGACCCAGTACTTC. This sequence encodes CASSFVAQETQYF.

The chain combines TRBV2 with TRBJ1-3; D unresolved. Germline V gene sequence: CDR1 SNHLY, CDR2 FYNNEI. The CDR3 spans 18 residues. V lost 1 base to trimming and J lost 0 bases, with 16 bases between them. CDR3 residues: CASSEVGYRVSSGNTIYF. The CDR3 region has the DNA TGTGCCAGCAGTGAAGTAGGGTACCGGGTGAGCTCTGGAAACACCATATATTTT.

The J gene is TRBJ2-2, the V gene TRBV7-2; D is undetermined. CDR1 is SGHTA and CDR2 is FQGNSA in the germline V gene. The CDR3 loop spans 15 amino acids. Deletions cut 4 bases from V and 6 bases from J, with 15 bases between. The CDR3 sequence is CASSYLVLSPGELFF. In DNA, the CDR3 is TGTGCCAGCAGCTACCTCGTCCTTTCCCCCGGGGAGCTGTTTTTT.

V and J are TRBV28 and TRBJ2-7; no definite D call. This CDR3 contains 14 residues. Between the trimmed V and J ends, which lost 4 bases and 9 bases, there was a span of 19 bases. Germline CDR1 is MDHEN and CDR2 is SYDVKM. The CDR3 spells CASSSHSSYDGQYF. The CDR3 DNA sequence: TGTGCCAGCAGTTCTCACTCCTCATACGATGGGCAGTACTTC.

The rearrangement uses TRBV7-9 and TRBJ1-1; 7 nucleotides agree with TRBD1. CDR1 SEHNR and CDR2 FQNEAQ come from the germline V gene (reference sequence). CDR3 size: 14 residues. V was clipped by 3 bases and J by 1 base; unmatched bases: 2. The CDR3 reads CASSLGQSNTEAFF. The CDR3 coding sequence is TGTGCCAGCAGCTTGGGACAGTCGAACACTGAAGCTTTCTTT.